Included here is one T cell receptor (beta chain) sequence, with context. What it binds is unknown. The data are from a study of graft-versus-host responses after intestinal transplantation. Turning to the study itself: Each patient got anti-thymocyte globulin induction, then tacrolimus and steroids for approximately three years. Study observations and caveats: Ileal or blood samples showed some GvH clones first, and such clones were also found in recipient marrow.

The V end lost 6 bases, the J end lost 1 base, and 6 bases lay between the germline ends. In germline, CDR1 is LNHDA, CDR2 SQIVND (reference sequence). The length of the CDR3 is 12 residues. Repertoires were generated with immunoSEQ multiplex PCR, while TCRdb's copy carries only in-frame clones and drops some. The data show about 64,000 clones, with roughly 92% seen just once and around 7.1% held by the top ten. This specimen consisted of bone marrow, obtained around 720 days after intestinal transplantation. This rearrangement joins TRBV19 to TRBJ1-1; no reliable D call. The clonotype comes from a human patient who received an intestinal transplant, so some T cells may come from the graft donor. As DNA, the CDR3 is TGTGCCAGTAGGTTGGGGAACACTGAAGCTTTCTTT. Translation: CASRLGNTEAFF.